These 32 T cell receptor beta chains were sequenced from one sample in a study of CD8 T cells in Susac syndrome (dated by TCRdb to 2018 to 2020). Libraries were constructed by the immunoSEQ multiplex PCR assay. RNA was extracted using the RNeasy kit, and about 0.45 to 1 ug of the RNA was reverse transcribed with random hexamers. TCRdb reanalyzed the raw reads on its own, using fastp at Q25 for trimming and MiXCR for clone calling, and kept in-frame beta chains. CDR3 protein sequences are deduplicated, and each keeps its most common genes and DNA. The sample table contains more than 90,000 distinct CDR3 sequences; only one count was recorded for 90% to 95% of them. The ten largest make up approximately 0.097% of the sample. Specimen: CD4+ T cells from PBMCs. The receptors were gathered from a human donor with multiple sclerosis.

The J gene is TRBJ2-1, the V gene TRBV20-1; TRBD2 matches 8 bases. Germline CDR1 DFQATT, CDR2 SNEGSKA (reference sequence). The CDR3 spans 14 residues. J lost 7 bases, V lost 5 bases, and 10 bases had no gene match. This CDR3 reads CSAPRGGARNEQFF. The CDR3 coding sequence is TGCAGTGCTCCCCGGGGGGGGGCCCGGAATGAGCAGTTCTTC.

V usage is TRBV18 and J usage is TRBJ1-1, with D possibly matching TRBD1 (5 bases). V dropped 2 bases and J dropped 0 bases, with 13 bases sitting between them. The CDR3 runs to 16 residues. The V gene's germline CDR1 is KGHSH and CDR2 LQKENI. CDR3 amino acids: CASSPSQVTVNTEAFF. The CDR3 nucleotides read TGTGCCAGCTCACCAAGTCAGGTGACAGTGAACACTGAAGCTTTCTTT.

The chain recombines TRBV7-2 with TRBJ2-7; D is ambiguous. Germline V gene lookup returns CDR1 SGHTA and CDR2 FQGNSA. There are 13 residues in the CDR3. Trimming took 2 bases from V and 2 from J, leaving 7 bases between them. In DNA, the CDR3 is TGTGCCAGCAGCTTAAACAGTGCCTACGAGCAGTACTTC. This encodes CASSLNSAYEQYF.

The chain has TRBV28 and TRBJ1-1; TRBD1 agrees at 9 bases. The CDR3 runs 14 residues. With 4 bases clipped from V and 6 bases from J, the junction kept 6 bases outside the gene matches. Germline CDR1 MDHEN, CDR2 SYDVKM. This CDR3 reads CASSSGQGVSEAFF. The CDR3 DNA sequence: TGTGCCAGCAGTTCGGGACAGGGCGTGTCTGAAGCTTTCTTT.

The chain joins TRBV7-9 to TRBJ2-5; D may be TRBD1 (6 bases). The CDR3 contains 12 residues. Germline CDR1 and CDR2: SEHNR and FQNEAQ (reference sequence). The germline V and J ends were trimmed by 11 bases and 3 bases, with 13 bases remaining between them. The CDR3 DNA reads TGTGCCTTACAGGGTAGGGAAGAGACCCAGTACTTC. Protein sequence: CALQGREETQYF.

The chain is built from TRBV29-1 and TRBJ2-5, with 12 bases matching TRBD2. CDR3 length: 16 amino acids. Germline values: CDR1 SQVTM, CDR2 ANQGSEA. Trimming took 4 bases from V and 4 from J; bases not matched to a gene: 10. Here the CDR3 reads CSVGAASGGALETQYF. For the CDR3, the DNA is TGCAGCGTTGGGGCGGCTAGCGGGGGGGCCCTAGAGACCCAGTACTTC.

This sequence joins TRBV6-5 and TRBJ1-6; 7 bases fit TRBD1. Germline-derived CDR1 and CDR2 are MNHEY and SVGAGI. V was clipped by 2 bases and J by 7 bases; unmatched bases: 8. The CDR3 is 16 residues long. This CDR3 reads CASSYGTVIANSPLHF. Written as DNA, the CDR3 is TGTGCCAGCAGTTACGGGACAGTAATAGCCAATTCACCCCTCCACTTT.

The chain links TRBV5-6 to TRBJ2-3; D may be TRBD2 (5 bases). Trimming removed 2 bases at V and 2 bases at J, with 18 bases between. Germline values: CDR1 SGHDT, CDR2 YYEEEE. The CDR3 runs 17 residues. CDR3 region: CASSFRLAGLFTDTQYF. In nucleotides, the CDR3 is TGTGCCAGCAGCTTTAGGCTCGCGGGTCTTTTCACAGATACGCAGTATTTT.

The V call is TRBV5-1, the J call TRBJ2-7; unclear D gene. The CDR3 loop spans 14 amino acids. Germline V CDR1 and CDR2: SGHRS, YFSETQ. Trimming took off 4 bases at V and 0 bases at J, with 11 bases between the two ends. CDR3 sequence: CASSESASSYEQYF. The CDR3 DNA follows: TGCGCCAGCAGCGAGAGCGCGAGCTCCTACGAGCAGTACTTC. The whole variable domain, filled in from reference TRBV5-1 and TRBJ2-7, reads KAGVTQTPRYLIKTRGQQVTLSCSPISGHRSVSWYQQTPGQGLQFLFEYFSETQRNKGNFPGRFSGRQFSNSRSEMNVSTLELGDSALYLCASSESASSYEQYFGPGTRLTVT.

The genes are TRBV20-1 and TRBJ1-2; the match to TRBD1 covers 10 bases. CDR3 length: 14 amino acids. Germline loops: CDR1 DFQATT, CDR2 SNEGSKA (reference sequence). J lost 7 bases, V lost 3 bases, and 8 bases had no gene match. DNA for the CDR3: TGCAGTGCTAGGCTTTCGACAGGGGGCCTTGGCTACACCTTC. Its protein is CSARLSTGGLGYTF.

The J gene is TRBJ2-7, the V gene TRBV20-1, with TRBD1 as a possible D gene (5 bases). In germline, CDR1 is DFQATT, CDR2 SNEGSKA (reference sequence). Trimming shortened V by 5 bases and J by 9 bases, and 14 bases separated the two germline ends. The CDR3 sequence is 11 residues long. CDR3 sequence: CSALTDQGQYF. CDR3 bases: TGCAGTGCTTTGACAGACCAAGGGCAGTACTTC.

The CDR3 is CASSIANYNEQFF. The CDR3 DNA follows: TGTGCCAGTAGCATCGCGAACTACAATGAGCAGTTCTTC. The rearrangement uses TRBV19 and TRBJ2-1, with D unclear. The CDR3 covers 13 residues. Looked up from germline, CDR1 is LNHDA and CDR2 is SQIVND (reference sequence). Trimming took off 6 bases at V and 3 bases at J, with 9 bases between the two ends.

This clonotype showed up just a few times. The CDR3 loop reads CASSLGQENTEAFF. CDR3 DNA: TGTGCCAGTAGCCTGGGACAGGAGAACACTGAAGCTTTCTTT. This chain links TRBV19 with TRBJ1-1; 8 bases fit TRBD1. CDR3 length equals 14 residues. The V and J ends lost 6 bases and 1 base, in that order; junction bases with no gene match: 4. Per germline, CDR1 LNHDA and CDR2 SQIVND (reference sequence).

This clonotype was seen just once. CDR3 amino acids: CSARDRVAGNSYNEQFF. The DNA of the CDR3 is TGCAGTGCTAGAGATCGAGTAGCGGGGAACTCCTACAATGAGCAGTTCTTC. The chain uses TRBV20-1 and TRBJ2-1, with 8 bases fitting TRBD2. J lost 0 bases, V lost 0 bases, and 7 bases had no gene match. The CDR3 is 17 residues long. Germline CDR1 DFQATT, CDR2 SNEGSKA (reference sequence).

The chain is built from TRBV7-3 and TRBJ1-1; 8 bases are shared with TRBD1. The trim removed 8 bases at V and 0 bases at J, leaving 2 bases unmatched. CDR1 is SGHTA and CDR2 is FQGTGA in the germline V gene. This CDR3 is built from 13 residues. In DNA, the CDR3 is TGTGCCAGCCGACAGGGGATGAACACTGAAGCTTTCTTT. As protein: CASRQGMNTEAFF.

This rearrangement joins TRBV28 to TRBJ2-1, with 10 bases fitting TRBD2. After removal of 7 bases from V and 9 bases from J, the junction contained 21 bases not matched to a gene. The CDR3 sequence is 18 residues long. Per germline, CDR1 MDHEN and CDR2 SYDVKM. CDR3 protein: CASTLGAWKRGGRSEQFF. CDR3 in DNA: TGTGCCAGCACCCTCGGAGCTTGGAAGCGGGGGGGCCGGAGTGAGCAGTTCTTC. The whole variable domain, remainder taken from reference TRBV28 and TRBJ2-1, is DVKVTQSSRYLVKRTGEKVFLECVQDMDHENMFWYRQDPGLGLRLIYFSYDVKMKEKGDIPEGYSVSREKKERFSLILESASTNQTSMYLCASTLGAWKRGGRSEQFFGPGTRLTVL.

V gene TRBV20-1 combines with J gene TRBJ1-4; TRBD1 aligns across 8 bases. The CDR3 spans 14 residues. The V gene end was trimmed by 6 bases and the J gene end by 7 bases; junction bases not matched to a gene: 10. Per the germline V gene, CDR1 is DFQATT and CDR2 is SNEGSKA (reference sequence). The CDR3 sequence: CSAIDRGRGEKLFF. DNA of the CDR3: TGCAGTGCCATTGACAGGGGTCGGGGTGAAAAACTGTTTTTT.

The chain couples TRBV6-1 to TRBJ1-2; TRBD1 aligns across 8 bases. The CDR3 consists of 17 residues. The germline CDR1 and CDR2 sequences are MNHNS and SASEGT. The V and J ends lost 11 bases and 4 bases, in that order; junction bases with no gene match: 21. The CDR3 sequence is CALRGMTGAISGYGYTF. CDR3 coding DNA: TGTGCCTTAAGAGGGATGACAGGGGCCATTTCGGGCTATGGCTACACCTTC.

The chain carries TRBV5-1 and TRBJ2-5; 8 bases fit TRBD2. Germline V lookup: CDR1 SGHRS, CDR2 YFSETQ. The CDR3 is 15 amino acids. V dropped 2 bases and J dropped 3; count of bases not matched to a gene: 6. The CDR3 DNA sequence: TGCGCCAGCAGCTTCCGGGGGGGATTTGAAGAGACCCAGTACTTC. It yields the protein CASSFRGGFEETQYF.

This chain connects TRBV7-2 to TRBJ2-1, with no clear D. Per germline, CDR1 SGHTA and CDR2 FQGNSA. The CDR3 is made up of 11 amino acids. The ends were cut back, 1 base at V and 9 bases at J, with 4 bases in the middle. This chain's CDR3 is CASSLDSEQFF. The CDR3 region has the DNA TGTGCCAGCAGCTTAGATTCTGAGCAGTTCTTC.

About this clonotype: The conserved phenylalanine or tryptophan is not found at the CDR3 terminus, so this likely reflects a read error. CDR3 region: CSVAGQGTTDTGELFL. DNA for the CDR3: TGCAGCGTTGCCGGACAGGGGACTACCGACACCGGGGAGCTGTTTCTT. V and J are TRBV29-1 and TRBJ2-2; TRBD1 matches at 9 bases. This CDR3 comprises 16 residues. Trimming at V came to 4 bases and at J to 3 bases, leaving 9 bases not matched to a gene. The germline gives CDR1 SQVTM, CDR2 ANQGSEA.

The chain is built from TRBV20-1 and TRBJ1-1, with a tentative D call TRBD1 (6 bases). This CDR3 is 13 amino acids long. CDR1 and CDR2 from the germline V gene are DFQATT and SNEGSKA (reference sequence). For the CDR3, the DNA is TGCACCTCGACAGGAGAGTTGAACACTGAAGCTTTCTTT. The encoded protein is CTSTGELNTEAFF.

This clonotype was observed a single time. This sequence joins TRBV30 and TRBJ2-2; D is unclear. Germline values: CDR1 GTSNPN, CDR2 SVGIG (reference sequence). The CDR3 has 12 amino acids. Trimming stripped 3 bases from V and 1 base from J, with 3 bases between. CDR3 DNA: TGTGCCTGGAGGAAGAACACCGGGGAGCTGTTTTTT. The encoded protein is CAWRKNTGELFF.

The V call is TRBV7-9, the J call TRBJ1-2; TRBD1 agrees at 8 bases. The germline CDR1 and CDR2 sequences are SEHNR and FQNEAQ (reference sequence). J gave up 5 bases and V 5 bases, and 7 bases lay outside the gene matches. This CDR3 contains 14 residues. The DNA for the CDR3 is TGTGCCAGCAGCCCCGGACAGGGACGGTATGGCTACACCTTC. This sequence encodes CASSPGQGRYGYTF.

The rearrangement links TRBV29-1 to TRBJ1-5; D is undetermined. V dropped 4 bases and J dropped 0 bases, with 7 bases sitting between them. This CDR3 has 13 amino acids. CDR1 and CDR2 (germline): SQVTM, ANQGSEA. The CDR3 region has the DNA TGCAGCGTTGCAAGGGATAGCAATCAGCCCCAGCATTTT. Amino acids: CSVARDSNQPQHF.

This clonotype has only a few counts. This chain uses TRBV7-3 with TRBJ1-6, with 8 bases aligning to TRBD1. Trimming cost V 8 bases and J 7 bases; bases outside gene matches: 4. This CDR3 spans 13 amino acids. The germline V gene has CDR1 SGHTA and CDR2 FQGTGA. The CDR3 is CASAQGANSPLHF. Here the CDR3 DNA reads TGTGCCAGCGCGCAGGGGGCAAATTCACCCCTCCACTTT.

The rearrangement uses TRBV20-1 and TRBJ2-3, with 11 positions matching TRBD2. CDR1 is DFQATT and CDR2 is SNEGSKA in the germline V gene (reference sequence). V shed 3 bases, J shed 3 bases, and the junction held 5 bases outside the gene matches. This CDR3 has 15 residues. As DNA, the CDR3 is TGCAGTGCTAGTCCTAGCGGGGGGAGGACAGATACGCAGTATTTT. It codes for CSASPSGGRTDTQYF.

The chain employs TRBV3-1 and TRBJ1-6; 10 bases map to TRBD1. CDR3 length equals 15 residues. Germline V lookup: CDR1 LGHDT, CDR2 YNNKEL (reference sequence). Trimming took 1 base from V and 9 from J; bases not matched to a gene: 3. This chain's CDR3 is CASSQVDRGLSPLHF. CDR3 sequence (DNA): TGTGCCAGCAGCCAAGTAGACAGGGGGCTTTCACCCCTCCACTTT.

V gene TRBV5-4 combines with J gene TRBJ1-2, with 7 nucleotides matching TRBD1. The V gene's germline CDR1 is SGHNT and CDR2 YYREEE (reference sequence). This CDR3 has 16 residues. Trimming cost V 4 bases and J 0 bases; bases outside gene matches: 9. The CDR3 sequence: CASSTNRGLPNYGYTF. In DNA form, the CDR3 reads TGTGCCAGCAGCACCAACAGGGGACTTCCTAACTATGGCTACACCTTC.

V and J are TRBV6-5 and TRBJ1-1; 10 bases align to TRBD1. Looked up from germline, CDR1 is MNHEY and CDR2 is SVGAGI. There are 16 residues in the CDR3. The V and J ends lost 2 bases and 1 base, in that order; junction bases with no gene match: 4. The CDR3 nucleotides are TGTGCCAGCAGTTACGCGGGACAGGGGAAGAACACTGAAGCTTTCTTT. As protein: CASSYAGQGKNTEAFF.

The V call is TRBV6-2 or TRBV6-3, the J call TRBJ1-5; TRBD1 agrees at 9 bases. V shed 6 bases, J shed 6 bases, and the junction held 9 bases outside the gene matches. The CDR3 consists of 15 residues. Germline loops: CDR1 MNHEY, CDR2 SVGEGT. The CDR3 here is CASRPGTGWTQPQHF. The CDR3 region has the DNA TGTGCCAGCAGGCCCGGGACAGGGTGGACTCAGCCCCAGCATTTT.

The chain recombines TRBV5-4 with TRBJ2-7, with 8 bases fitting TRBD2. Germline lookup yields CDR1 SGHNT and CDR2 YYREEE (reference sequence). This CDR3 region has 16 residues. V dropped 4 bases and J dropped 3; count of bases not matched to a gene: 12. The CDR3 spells CASSPRGAGGHYEQYF. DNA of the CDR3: TGTGCCAGCAGCCCACGAGGCGCGGGGGGCCACTACGAGCAGTACTTC.